Shown below are 32 T cell receptor beta chains from a single sample sequenced in a study of blood T cell repertoires in COVID-19. Generated by immunoSEQ multiplex PCR, the TCRdb table keeps only in-frame clones and is missing some. This sample has more than 250,000 clones, with approximately 85% found just once. The sample consisted of PBMCs or T cells enriched from blood (not recorded which). The receptors shown here come from a man aged 30 to 39 who had recovered from COVID-19.

The chain uses TRBV9 and TRBJ1-2; 9 bases map to TRBD1. Germline CDR1 and CDR2: SGDLS and YYNGEE. CDR3 size: 11 residues. Unmatched junction bases numbered 1, after V lost 5 bases and J lost 8 bases. The CDR3 spells CASSGTGGYTF. CDR3 DNA: TGTGCCAGCAGTGGGACAGGGGGCTACACCTTC.

V is TRBV6-5 and J is TRBJ1-2, with 7 bases fitting TRBD1. CDR1 and CDR2 (germline): MNHEY, SVGAGI. This CDR3 has 12 amino acids. J lost 6 bases, V lost 5 bases, and 3 bases had no gene match. CDR3 sequence (DNA): TGTGCCAGCAGTCTTACAGGGGATGGCTACACCTTC. It translates to CASSLTGDGYTF.

The chain uses TRBV13 and TRBJ2-7; TRBD2 matches 13 bases. J gave up 5 bases and V 5 bases, and 12 bases lay outside the gene matches. The CDR3 is 17 amino acids. Germline V gene sequence: CDR1 PRHDT, CDR2 FYEKMQ (reference sequence). The CDR3 nucleotides read TGTGCCAGCAGCACTAGGATGTGGACTAGCGGGGGCAACGAGCAGTACTTC. Amino acid sequence: CASSTRMWTSGGNEQYF.

The V call is TRBV5-3, the J call TRBJ2-3, with 7 bases fitting TRBD1. TRBV5-3 is labeled an ORF, and its function is uncertain. The J segment lost 2 bases and the V segment lost 4 bases, leaving 10 bases of the junction unmatched. The CDR3 has 16 residues. The CDR3 sequence is CARSIDRVGFTDTQYF. The CDR3 bases are TGTGCCAGAAGCATAGACAGGGTGGGGTTCACAGATACGCAGTATTTT.

The chain couples TRBV29-1 to TRBJ1-4, with D perhaps matching TRBD1 (5 bases). Trimming removed 7 bases at V and 6 bases at J, with 18 bases between. This CDR3 comprises 14 residues. CDR1 SQVTM and CDR2 ANQGSEA come from the germline V gene. The CDR3 here is CSASGEAGHEKLFF. CDR3 coding DNA: TGCAGCGCATCTGGAGAGGCGGGGCATGAAAAACTGTTTTTT.

This rearrangement joins TRBV2 to TRBJ2-5; D is possibly TRBD1 (5 bases). Germline values: CDR1 SNHLY, CDR2 FYNNEI. Trimming took off 4 bases at V and 7 bases at J, with 10 bases between the two ends. The CDR3 has 12 residues. The CDR3 DNA reads as TGTGCCAGCAGTGCAGGGTTAGGGACCCAGTACTTC. Translating it yields CASSAGLGTQYF.

DNA of the CDR3: TGCAGCGTTGAGTTGGGGGGCAATGAGCAGTTCTTC. This sequence encodes CSVELGGNEQFF. This rearrangement joins TRBV29-1 to TRBJ2-1; maybe TRBD2 (6 bases). V lost 3 bases to trimming and J lost 6 bases, with 9 bases between them. This CDR3 region has 12 residues. CDR1 and CDR2 from the germline V gene are SQVTM and ANQGSEA.

This clone was detected only a few times. The rearrangement joins TRBV27 to TRBJ2-5, with 9 nucleotides matching TRBD1. The CDR3 extends over 13 amino acids. CDR1 is MNHEY, CDR2 SMNVEV, per germline (reference sequence). The J segment lost 3 bases and the V segment lost 5 bases, leaving 1 base of the junction unmatched. CDR3 nucleotides: TGTGCCAGCAGTCGGACAGGGGAAGAGACCCAGTACTTC. This gives the protein CASSRTGEETQYF.

The genes are TRBV7-3 and TRBJ1-1, with TRBD1 matching 8 bases. Germline V gene sequence: CDR1 SGHTA, CDR2 FQGTGA. V dropped 5 bases and J dropped 1; count of bases not matched to a gene: 6. The CDR3 loop spans 15 amino acids. CDR3 nucleotide sequence: TGTGCCAGCAGCCCCCCCGGACAGGGGAACACTGAAGCTTTCTTT. The encoded protein is CASSPPGQGNTEAFF.

The V call is TRBV10-3, the J call TRBJ1-1, with D possibly TRBD1 on 6 matching bases. This CDR3 has 11 residues. Per germline, CDR1 ENHRY and CDR2 SYGVKD. Trimming shortened V by 10 bases and J by 5 bases, and 11 bases separated the two germline ends. CDR3 sequence: CATSGETEAFF. The CDR3 DNA is TGTGCCACATCAGGGGAAACTGAAGCTTTCTTT.

The chain links TRBV5-4 to TRBJ2-5, with TRBD2 matching 13 bases. After removal of 3 bases from V and 0 bases from J, the junction contained 5 bases not matched to a gene. Germline-derived CDR1 and CDR2 are SGHNT and YYREEE (reference sequence). The length of the CDR3 is 17 residues. The CDR3 loop reads CASSSGLAGPDQETQYF. Written as DNA, the CDR3 is TGTGCCAGCAGCTCGGGACTAGCGGGGCCAGACCAAGAGACCCAGTACTTC.

The chain has TRBV3-1 (or the pseudogene TRBV3-2) and TRBJ1-5, with 9 bases lining up with TRBD1. Germline assignment: CDR1 LGHDT and CDR2 YNNKEL (reference sequence). After removal of 1 base from V and 6 bases from J, the junction contained 4 bases not matched to a gene. CDR3 length equals 15 residues. The CDR3 spells CASSQAGTGRQPQHF. The DNA of the CDR3 is TGTGCCAGCAGCCAAGCCGGGACAGGGCGTCAGCCCCAGCATTTT.

V gene TRBV5-6 combines with J gene TRBJ2-7; D gene uncertain. V lost 4 bases and J 0 bases, leaving 11 bases between the germline ends. This CDR3 has 14 amino acids. CDR1 and CDR2 (germline): SGHDT, YYEEEE. The DNA of the CDR3 is TGTGCCAGCAGCCCGAGGATCAGCTCCTACGAGCAGTACTTC. This codes for CASSPRISSYEQYF.

The gene calls are TRBV23-1 and TRBJ1-2; 10 bases align to TRBD1. TRBV23-1 falls under the ORF class, with uncertain function. The CDR3 runs 16 residues. After removal of 8 bases from V and 6 bases from J, the junction contained 15 bases not matched to a gene. The CDR3 sequence is CASYLSGTGDENGYTF. As DNA, the CDR3 is TGCGCCAGCTATCTCTCCGGGACAGGGGATGAAAATGGCTACACCTTC.

The table lists this clone with a few counts. The chain couples TRBV6-5 to TRBJ1-1; a possible D gene is TRBD1 (6 bases). V lost 6 bases to trimming and J lost 4 bases, with 15 bases between them. Germline assignment: CDR1 MNHEY and CDR2 SVGAGI. The CDR3 extends over 14 amino acids. The CDR3 here is CASSHPTGPTEAFF. Written as DNA, the CDR3 is TGTGCCAGCAGCCACCCGACAGGTCCCACTGAAGCTTTCTTT.

The chain uses TRBV27 and TRBJ2-7, with D tentatively TRBD1 (5 bases). This CDR3 spans 15 amino acids. V shed 5 bases and J shed 2 bases, with 16 bases lying between them. CDR1 and CDR2 from the germline V gene are MNHEY and SMNVEV (reference sequence). CDR3 sequence (DNA): TGTGCCAGCAGTCGCCCCTGGGGCGGACCCTACGAGCAGTACTTC. Amino acids: CASSRPWGGPYEQYF.

The gene calls are TRBV6-1 and TRBJ1-5; the match to TRBD1 covers 7 bases. The CDR3 sequence is 16 residues long. With 4 bases clipped from V and 4 bases from J, the junction kept 10 bases outside the gene matches. Germline V gene data show CDR1 as MNHNS and CDR2 as SASEGT. CDR3 sequence reads: CASSARQGQPNQPQHF. DNA of the CDR3: TGTGCCAGCAGTGCTCGGCAGGGACAGCCTAATCAGCCCCAGCATTTT.

The chain is built from TRBV5-1 and TRBJ1-2; 9 bases agree with TRBD1. The trim removed 4 bases at V and 5 bases at J, leaving 12 bases unmatched. The CDR3 consists of 16 residues. In germline, CDR1 is SGHRS, CDR2 YFSETQ. The CDR3 sequence is CASSIGTGMGKYGYTF. The CDR3 nucleotides read TGCGCCAGCAGCATAGGGACAGGGATGGGAAAGTATGGCTACACCTTC.

This chain uses TRBV29-1 with TRBJ2-5, with D possibly matching TRBD1 (6 bases). The CDR3 runs 13 residues. V was cut by 6 bases and J by 4 bases, with 15 bases left in between. Per the germline V gene, CDR1 is SQVTM and CDR2 is ANQGSEA. DNA for the CDR3: TGCAGCGTGGACCTGGTACAGGGAGAGACCCAGTACTTC. This encodes CSVDLVQGETQYF.

The gene calls are TRBV7-6 and TRBJ2-2; tentatively, D is TRBD1 (7 bases). The CDR3 runs 15 residues. Germline CDR1 reads SGHVS; CDR2 reads FNYEAQ. The CDR3 region is CAINSRGVNTGELFF. The CDR3 DNA follows: TGTGCAATCAACTCCAGGGGGGTGAACACCGGGGAGCTGTTTTTT.

The chain recombines TRBV5-4 with TRBJ1-2, with unresolved D. CDR1 is SGHNT, CDR2 YYREEE, per germline (reference sequence). The germline V and J ends were trimmed by 6 bases and 5 bases, with 8 bases remaining between them. The CDR3 covers 11 residues. CDR3 protein: CASKEGYGYTF. The CDR3 nucleotides are TGTGCCAGCAAAGAGGGTTATGGCTACACCTTC.

The J gene is TRBJ1-6, the V gene TRBV9; 11 nucleotides agree with TRBD1. Germline trimming cut 6 bases from V and 2 bases from J; bases unmatched to any gene: 7. The CDR3 covers 17 residues. Germline V CDR1 and CDR2: SGDLS, YYNGEE. The CDR3 sequence: CASNQGQGAPYNSPLHF. CDR3 bases: TGTGCCAGCAACCAAGGACAGGGGGCGCCCTATAATTCACCCCTCCACTTT. Based on the CDR3 plus reference TRBV9 and TRBJ1-6, the full variable domain is DSGVTQTPKHLITATGQRVTLRCSPRSGDLSVYWYQQSLDQGLQFLIQYYNGEERAKGNILERFSAQQFPDLHSELNLSSLELGDSALYFCASNQGQGAPYNSPLHFGNGTRLTVT.

The chain joins TRBV2 to TRBJ2-3; tentative D call: TRBD1 (6 bases). From germline, CDR1 is SNHLY and CDR2 FYNNEI. CDR3 length: 15 amino acids. V dropped 6 bases and J dropped 3 bases, with 16 bases sitting between them. CDR3 bases: TGTGCCAGCAGCCCGATGAGGGGGTTGACAGATACGCAGTATTTT. Protein: CASSPMRGLTDTQYF.

This chain joins TRBV7-8 and TRBJ2-1, with TRBD2 matching 7 bases. CDR3 size: 16 residues. Germline CDR1 is SGHVS and CDR2 is FQNEAQ. After removal of 8 bases from V and 0 bases from J, the junction contained 10 bases not matched to a gene. CDR3 amino acids: CASGNQRDRSYNEQFF. The CDR3 DNA reads as TGTGCCAGCGGGAATCAGCGGGACCGCTCCTACAATGAGCAGTTCTTC. Full variable domain (remainder filled in from reference TRBV7-8 and TRBJ2-1): GAGVSQSPRYKVAKRGQDVALRCDPISGHVSLFWYQQALGQGPEFLTYFQNEAQLDKSGLPSDRFFAERPEGSVSTLKIQRTQQEDSAVYLCASGNQRDRSYNEQFFGPGTRLTVL.

The chain links TRBV5-4 to TRBJ2-7, with TRBD1 matching 7 bases. CDR1 is SGHNT and CDR2 is YYREEE in the germline V gene (reference sequence). J lost 2 bases, V lost 5 bases, and 7 bases had no gene match. The CDR3 is 14 residues long. CDR3 nucleotides: TGTGCCAGCAGTCCGAAGACAGGGCCCTACGAGCAGTACTTC. It codes for CASSPKTGPYEQYF.

This chain joins TRBV4-1 and TRBJ1-6; a possible D gene is TRBD1 (6 bases). The CDR3 runs to 18 residues. V lost 1 base and J lost 7, with 20 bases in between. CDR1 is MGHRA, CDR2 YSYEKL, per germline. CDR3 in amino acids: CASSQVVQGRVMNSPLHF. CDR3 in DNA: TGCGCCAGCAGCCAAGTGGTGCAGGGGCGAGTGATGAATTCACCCCTCCACTTT.

As to this clone: The junction departs from germline at one end; a sequencing error may be responsible. The V gene is TRBV5-6, the J gene TRBJ2-7; perhaps TRBD2 as D (5 bases). The CDR3 is made up of 12 amino acids. The germline gives CDR1 SGHDT, CDR2 YYEEEE. The CDR3 spells CASSFSYREQYF. The CDR3 DNA sequence: TGTGCCAGCAGCTTCTCTTATAGGGAGCAGTATTTC. Variable domain in full (rest from reference TRBV5-6 and TRBJ2-7): DAGVTQSPTHLIKTRGQQVTLRCSPKSGHDTVSWYQQALGQGPQFIFQYYEEEERQRGNFPDRFSGHQFPNYSSELNVNALLLGDSALYLCASSFSYREQYFGPGTRLTVT.

The V gene is TRBV12-5, the J gene TRBJ2-1, with TRBD1 matching over 10 bases. Germline V gene sequence: CDR1 LGHNT, CDR2 FRNRAP. The CDR3 has 22 amino acids. V shed 2 bases and J 0 bases; nucleotides not matched to a gene: 19. The CDR3 bases are TGTGCTAGTGGTTTGCCCCAGGGACAGGGGAAAAGGACCGATAGCTCCTACAATGAGCAGTTCTTC. This encodes CASGLPQGQGKRTDSSYNEQFF.

The chain has TRBV24-1 and TRBJ2-3; D might be TRBD2 (6 bases). This CDR3 has 14 amino acids. Germline CDR1 KGHDR, CDR2 SFDVKD. V was cut by 10 bases and J by 5 bases, with 18 bases left in between. CDR3 region: CATAKSGERDTQYF. CDR3 sequence (DNA): TGTGCCACTGCTAAATCGGGGGAGAGAGATACGCAGTATTTT.

This sequence joins TRBV21-1 and TRBJ1-4. TRBV21-1 is marked as a pseudogene. The CDR3 consists of 13 residues. CDR3 amino acids: CASRSIGVSRLFF. CDR3 sequence (DNA): TGTGCCAGCAGGTCGATAGGAGTAAGCAGACTGTTTTTT.

This clone has just one count. V is TRBV5-8 and J is TRBJ1-2, with D maybe TRBD1 (6 bases). V was trimmed by 3 bases and J by 0 bases, leaving 12 bases between them. This CDR3 is built from 15 residues. Germline lookup yields CDR1 SGHTS and CDR2 YDEGEE. The CDR3 here is CASSSTGLANYGYTF. The CDR3 bases are TGTGCCAGCAGCTCGACAGGCTTAGCTAACTATGGCTACACCTTC.

J is TRBJ2-7 and V is TRBV6-5; D is uncertain. Germline V lookup: CDR1 MNHEY, CDR2 SVGAGI. Trimming left V 5 bases short and J 0 bases short, with 11 bases between. The length of the CDR3 is 14 residues. CDR3 nucleotides: TGTGCCAGCAGTCCGACCCACAGCTCCTACGAGCAGTACTTC. The encoded protein is CASSPTHSSYEQYF.